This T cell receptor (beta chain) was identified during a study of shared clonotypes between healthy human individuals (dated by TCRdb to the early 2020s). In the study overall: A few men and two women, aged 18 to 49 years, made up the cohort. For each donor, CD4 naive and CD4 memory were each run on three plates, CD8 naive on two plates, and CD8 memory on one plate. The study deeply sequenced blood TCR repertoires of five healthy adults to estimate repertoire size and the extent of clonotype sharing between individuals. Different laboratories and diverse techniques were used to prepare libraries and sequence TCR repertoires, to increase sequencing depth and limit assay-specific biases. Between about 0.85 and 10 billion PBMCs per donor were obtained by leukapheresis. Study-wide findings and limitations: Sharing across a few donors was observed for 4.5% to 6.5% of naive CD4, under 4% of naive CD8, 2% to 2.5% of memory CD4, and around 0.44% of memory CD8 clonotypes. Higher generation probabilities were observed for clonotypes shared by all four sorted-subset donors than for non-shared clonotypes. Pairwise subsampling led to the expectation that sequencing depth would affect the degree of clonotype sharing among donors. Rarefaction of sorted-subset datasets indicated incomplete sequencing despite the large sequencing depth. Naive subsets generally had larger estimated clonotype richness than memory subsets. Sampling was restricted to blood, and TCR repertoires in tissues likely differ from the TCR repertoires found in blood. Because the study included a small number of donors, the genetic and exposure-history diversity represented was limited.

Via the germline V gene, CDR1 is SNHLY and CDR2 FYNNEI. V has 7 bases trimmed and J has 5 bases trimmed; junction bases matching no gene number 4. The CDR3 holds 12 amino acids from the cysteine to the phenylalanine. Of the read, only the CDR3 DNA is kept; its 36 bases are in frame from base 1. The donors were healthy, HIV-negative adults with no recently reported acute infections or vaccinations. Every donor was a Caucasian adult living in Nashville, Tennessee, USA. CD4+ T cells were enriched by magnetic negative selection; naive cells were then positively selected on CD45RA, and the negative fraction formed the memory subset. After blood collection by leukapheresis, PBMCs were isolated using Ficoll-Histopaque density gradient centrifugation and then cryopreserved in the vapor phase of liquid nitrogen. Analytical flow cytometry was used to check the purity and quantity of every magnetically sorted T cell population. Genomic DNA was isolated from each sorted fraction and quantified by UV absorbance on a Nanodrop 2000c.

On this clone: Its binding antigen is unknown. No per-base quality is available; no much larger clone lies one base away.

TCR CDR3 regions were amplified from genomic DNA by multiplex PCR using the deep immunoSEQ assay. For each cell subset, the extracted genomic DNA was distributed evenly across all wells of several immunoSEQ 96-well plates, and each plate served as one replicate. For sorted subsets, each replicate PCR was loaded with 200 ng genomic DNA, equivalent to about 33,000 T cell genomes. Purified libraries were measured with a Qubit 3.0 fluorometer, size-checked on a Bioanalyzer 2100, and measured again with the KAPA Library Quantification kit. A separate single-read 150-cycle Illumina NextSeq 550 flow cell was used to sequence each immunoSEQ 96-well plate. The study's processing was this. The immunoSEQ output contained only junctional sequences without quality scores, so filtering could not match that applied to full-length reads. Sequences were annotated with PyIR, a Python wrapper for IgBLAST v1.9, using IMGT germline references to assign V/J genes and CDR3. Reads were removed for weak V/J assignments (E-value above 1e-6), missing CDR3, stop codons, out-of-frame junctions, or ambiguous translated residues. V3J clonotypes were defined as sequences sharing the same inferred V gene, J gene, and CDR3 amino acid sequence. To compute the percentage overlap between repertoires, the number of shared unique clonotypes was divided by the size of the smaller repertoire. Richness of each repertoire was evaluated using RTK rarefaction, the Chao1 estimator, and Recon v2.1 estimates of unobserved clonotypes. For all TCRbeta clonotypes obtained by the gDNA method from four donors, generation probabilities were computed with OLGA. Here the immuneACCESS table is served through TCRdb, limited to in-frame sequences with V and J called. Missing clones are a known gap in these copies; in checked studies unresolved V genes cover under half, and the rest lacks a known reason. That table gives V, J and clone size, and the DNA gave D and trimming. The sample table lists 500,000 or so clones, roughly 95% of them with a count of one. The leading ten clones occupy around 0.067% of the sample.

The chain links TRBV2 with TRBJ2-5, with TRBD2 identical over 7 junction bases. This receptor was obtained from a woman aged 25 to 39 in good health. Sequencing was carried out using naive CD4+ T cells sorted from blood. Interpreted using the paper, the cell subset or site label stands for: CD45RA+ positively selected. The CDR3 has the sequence CASMLGRETQYF. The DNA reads TGTGCCAGCATGCTCGGGAGGGAGACCCAGTACTTC.